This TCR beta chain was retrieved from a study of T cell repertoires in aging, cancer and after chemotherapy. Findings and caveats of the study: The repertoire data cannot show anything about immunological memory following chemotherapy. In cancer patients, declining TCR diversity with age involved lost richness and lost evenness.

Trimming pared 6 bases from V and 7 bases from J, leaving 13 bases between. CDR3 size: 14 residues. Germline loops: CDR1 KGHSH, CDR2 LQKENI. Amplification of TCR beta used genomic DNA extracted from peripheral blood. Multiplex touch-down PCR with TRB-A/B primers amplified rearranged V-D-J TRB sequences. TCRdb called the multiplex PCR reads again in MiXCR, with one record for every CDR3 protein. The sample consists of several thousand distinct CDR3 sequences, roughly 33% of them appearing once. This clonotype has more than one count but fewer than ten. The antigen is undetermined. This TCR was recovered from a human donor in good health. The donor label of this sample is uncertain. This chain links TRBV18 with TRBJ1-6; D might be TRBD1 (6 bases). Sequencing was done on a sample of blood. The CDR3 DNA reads TGTGCCAGCTCTCCGACAGGCGTAAATTCACCCCTCCACTTT. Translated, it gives CASSPTGVNSPLHF.